A single T cell receptor beta chain is shown here with its context. This sample was taken from a study of blood T cell repertoires in COVID-19. Here immunoSEQ multiplex PCR was the method, and the copy in TCRdb shows in-frame clones only, minus some. The sample shows roughly 90,000 clones, 70% to 80% of them seen only once. This CDR3 is built from 14 residues. The sample comprised peripheral blood. V gene TRBV21-1 combines with J gene TRBJ2-7; the D segment call TRBD1 is taken from the table without a DNA check. TRBV21-1 is deemed a pseudogene. This TCR was sampled from a human donor in a cohort sampled during active COVID-19. The CDR3 DNA is TGTGCCAGCAGAGGTGTCCCAGGGGGGTACGAGCAGTACTTC. Its translation: CASRGVPGGYEQYF.